The 5 T cell receptor beta chains in this list originate from one sample, sequenced in a study of post-analysis software for immune sequencing data. Study observations and caveats: Among 5 or 6 TRBV segments more frequent in patients than controls were TRBV5-6, TRBV5-1 and TRBV20-1.

cDNA libraries for TCR beta contained unique molecular identifiers. One entry per CDR3 protein results from TCRdb running MiXCR on the PCR reads. The sample lists roughly 800,000 distinct CDR3 sequences; 46% were seen once. Their antigens remain unidentified. What was sequenced was blood. These receptor sequences come from a girl between 5 and 17 years old with multiple sclerosis.

V gene TRBV20-1 combines with J gene TRBJ1-2, with a possible D match to TRBD1 (5 bases). CDR3 length: 17 residues. CDR1 and CDR2 from the germline V gene are DFQATT and SNEGSKA (reference sequence). V shed 0 bases and J shed 5 bases, with 22 bases lying between them. The CDR3 sequence: CSARDLGEVSKMYGYTF. In nucleotides, the CDR3 is TGCAGTGCTAGAGATCTGGGGGAGGTCAGCAAGATGTATGGCTACACCTTC.

V usage is TRBV4-2 and J usage is TRBJ2-7; 11 bases line up with TRBD2. CDR3 size: 17 residues. In germline, CDR1 is LGHNA, CDR2 YNFKEQ. V lost 10 bases and J lost 0; bases outside the gene matches: 14. This CDR3 is CAIRTAGLAVSSYEQYF. The CDR3 DNA reads TGTGCCATCAGGACGGCGGGACTAGCGGTCAGCTCCTACGAGCAGTACTTC.

Here the CDR3 reads CASSPPGLAGENEQFF. The CDR3 DNA reads TGTGCCAGCAGTCCACCGGGACTAGCGGGAGAGAATGAGCAGTTCTTC. The chain combines TRBV28 with TRBJ2-1, with 14 bases aligning to TRBD2. Germline V gene sequence: CDR1 MDHEN, CDR2 SYDVKM. Trimming cost V 5 bases and J 7 bases; bases outside gene matches: 7. This CDR3 is 16 amino acids long.

This chain links TRBV6-1 with TRBJ2-3; tentatively, D is TRBD1 (6 bases). CDR1 and CDR2 (germline): MNHNS, SASEGT. The V end lost 4 bases, the J end lost 2 bases, and 13 bases lay between the germline ends. CDR3 length equals 15 residues. For the CDR3, the DNA is TGTGCCAGCAGTGCCCTGGACAGAGTCACAGATACGCAGTATTTT. Protein sequence: CASSALDRVTDTQYF.

This clonotype was detected many times. The genes are TRBV29-1 and TRBJ1-2, with TRBD1 matching 12 bases. Unmatched junction bases numbered 11, after V lost 7 bases and J lost 2 bases. Germline V CDR1 and CDR2: SQVTM, ANQGSEA. The CDR3 totals 16 residues. CDR3 nucleotide sequence: TGCAGCGCAACGACCGGGACAGGGGGCTCCAACTATGGCTACACCTTC. Encoded protein: CSATTGTGGSNYGYTF.